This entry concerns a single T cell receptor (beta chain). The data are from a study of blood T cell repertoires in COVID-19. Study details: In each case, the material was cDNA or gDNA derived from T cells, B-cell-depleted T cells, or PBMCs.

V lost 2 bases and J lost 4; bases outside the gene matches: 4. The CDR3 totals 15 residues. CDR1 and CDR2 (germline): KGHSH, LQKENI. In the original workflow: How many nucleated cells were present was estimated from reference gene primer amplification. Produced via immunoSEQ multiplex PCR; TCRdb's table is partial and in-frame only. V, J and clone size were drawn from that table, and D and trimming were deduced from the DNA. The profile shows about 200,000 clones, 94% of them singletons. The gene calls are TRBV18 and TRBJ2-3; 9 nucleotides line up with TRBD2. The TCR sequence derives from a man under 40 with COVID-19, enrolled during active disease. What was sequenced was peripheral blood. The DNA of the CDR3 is TGTGCCAGCTCACCAATGGCGGGGGGGGCAGATACGCAGTATTTT. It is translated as CASSPMAGGADTQYF.